A selection of T cell receptor beta chains follows, all from one sample in a study of blood T cell repertoires in COVID-19. The assay was immunoSEQ multiplex PCR, and TCRdb's table has in-frame clones only and misses some. Among 100,000 to 150,000 clones listed, 65% to 90% were seen once. The sample taken for sequencing was peripheral blood. All receptors derive from a woman aged 80 or older with acute or convalescent COVID-19. Each CDR3 is given with its conserved first and last residue.

V gene,J gene,CDR3 protein
TRBV2,TRBJ2-1,CASNRLRGGLGEQFF
TRBV2,TRBJ1-2,CASSEARGRGYTF
TRBV9,TRBJ1-1,CASTETGTNTEAFF
TRBV3-1/TRBV3-2,TRBJ2-7,CASSQVPGQGAKNEQYF
TRBV19,TRBJ1-5,CASRGDSYSNQPQHF
TRBV11-2,TRBJ2-2,CASSLTPSGVNTGELFF
TRBV7-9,TRBJ1-1,CASSLTGVTEAFF
TRBV25-1,TRBJ1-3,CASEGTGYGNTIYF
TRBV5-4,TRBJ2-1,CASSLILGDEQFF
TRBV14,TRBJ1-1,CASSRTRGSGNTEAFF
TRBV3-1/TRBV3-2,TRBJ1-2,CASSQALNYGYTF
TRBV27,TRBJ2-3,CASMTSAGGTDTQYF
TRBV6-5,TRBJ2-7,CASSYSGHPYEQYF
TRBV4-2,TRBJ2-2,CASSQGGLAGVTGELFF
TRBV10-3,TRBJ2-5,CAISPGQGAGQAETQYF
TRBV3-1/TRBV3-2,TRBJ1-1,CASSQKGQGGRAEAFF